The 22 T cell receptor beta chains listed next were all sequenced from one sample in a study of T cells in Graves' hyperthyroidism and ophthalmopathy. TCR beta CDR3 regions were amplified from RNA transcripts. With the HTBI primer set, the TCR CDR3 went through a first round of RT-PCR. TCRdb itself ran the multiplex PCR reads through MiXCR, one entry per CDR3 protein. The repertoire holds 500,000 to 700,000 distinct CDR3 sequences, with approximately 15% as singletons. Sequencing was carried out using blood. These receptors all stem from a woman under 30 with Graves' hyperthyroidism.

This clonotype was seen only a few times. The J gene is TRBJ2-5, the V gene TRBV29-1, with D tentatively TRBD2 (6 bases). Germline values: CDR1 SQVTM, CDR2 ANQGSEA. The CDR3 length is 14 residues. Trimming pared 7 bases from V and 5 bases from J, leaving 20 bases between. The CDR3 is CSASTGLPVETQYF. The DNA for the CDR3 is TGCAGCGCTTCCACGGGACTCCCGGTGGAGACCCAGTACTTC.

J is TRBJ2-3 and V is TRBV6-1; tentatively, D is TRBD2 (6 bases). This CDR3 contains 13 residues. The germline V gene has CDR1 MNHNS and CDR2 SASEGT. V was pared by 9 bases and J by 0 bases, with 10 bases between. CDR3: CASMEGSTDTQYF. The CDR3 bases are TGTGCCAGTATGGAGGGTAGCACAGATACGCAGTATTTT.

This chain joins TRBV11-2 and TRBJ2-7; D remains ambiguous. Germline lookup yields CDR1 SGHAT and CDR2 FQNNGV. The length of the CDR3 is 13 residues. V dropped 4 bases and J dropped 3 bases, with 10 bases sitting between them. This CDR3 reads CASSSSSLYEQYF. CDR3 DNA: TGTGCCAGCAGCTCCTCCTCACTCTACGAGCAGTACTTC.

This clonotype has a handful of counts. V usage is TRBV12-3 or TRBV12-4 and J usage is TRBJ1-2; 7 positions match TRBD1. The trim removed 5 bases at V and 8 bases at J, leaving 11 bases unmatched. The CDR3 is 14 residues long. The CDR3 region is CASSPPRQGGGYTF. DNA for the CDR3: TGTGCCAGCAGTCCCCCTCGACAGGGTGGCGGCTACACCTTC.

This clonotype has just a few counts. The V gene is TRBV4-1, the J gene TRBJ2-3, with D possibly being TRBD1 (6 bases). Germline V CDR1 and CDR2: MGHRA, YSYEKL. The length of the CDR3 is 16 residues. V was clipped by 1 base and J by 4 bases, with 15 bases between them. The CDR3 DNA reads TGCGCCAGCAGCCAAGGGGTGGGGGCGGTTGCAGATACGCAGTATTTT. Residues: CASSQGVGAVADTQYF.

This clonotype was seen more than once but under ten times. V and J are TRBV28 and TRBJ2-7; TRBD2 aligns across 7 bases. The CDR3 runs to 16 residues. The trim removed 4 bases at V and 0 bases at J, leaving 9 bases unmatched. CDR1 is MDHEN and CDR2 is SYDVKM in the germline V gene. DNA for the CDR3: TGTGCCAGCAGTTCCAGATACGGCGGGAGCTCCTACGAGCAGTACTTC. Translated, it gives CASSSRYGGSSYEQYF.

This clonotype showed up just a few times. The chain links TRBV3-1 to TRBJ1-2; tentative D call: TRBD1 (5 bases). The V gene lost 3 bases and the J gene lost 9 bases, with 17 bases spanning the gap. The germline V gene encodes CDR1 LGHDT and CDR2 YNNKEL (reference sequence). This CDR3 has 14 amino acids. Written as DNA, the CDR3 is TGTGCCAGCAGCCATAGAGGCAGGGAATCGAGCTACACCTTC. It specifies CASSHRGRESSYTF.

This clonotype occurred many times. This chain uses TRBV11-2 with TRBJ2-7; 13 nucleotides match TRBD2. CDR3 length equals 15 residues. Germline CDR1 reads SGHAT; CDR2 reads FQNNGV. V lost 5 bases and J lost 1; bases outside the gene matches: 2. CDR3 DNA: TGTGCCAGCAGCCGGGGACTAGCGGGATCCTACGAGCAGTACTTC. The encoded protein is CASSRGLAGSYEQYF.

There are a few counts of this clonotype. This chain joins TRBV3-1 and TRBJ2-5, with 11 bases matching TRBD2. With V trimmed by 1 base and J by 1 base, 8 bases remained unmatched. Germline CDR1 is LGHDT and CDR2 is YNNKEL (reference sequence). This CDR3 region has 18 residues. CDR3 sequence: CASSQATSGDHVQETQYF. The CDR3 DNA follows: TGTGCCAGCAGCCAAGCGACTAGCGGGGACCACGTCCAAGAGACCCAGTACTTC.

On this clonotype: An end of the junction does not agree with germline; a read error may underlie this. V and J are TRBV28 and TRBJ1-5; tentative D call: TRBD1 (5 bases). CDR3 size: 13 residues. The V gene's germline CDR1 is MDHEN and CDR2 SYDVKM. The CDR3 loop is CASSGGSNRPQHF. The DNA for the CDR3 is TGTGCCAGCAGCGGGGGGAGCAATCGGCCCCAGCATTTT. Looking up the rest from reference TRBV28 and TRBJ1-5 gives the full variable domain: DVKVTQSSRYLVKRTGEKVFLECVQDMDHENMFWYRQDPGLGLRLIYFSYDVKMKEKGDIPEGYSVSREKKERFSLILESASTNQTSMYLCASSGGSNRPQHFGDGTRLSIL.

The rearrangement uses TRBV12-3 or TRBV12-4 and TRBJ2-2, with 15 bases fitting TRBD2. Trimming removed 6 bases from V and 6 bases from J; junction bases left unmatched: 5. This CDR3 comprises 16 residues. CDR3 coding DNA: TGTGCCAGCAGCCCCGGGACTAGCGGGGGGTCCGGGGAGCTGTTTTTT. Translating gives CASSPGTSGGSGELFF.

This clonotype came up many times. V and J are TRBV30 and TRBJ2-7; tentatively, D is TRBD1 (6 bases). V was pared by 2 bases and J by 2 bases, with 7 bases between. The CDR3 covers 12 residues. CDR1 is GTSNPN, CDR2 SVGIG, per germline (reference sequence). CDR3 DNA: TGTGCCTGGAGTCAGGGGCCCTACGAGCAGTACTTC. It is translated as CAWSQGPYEQYF.

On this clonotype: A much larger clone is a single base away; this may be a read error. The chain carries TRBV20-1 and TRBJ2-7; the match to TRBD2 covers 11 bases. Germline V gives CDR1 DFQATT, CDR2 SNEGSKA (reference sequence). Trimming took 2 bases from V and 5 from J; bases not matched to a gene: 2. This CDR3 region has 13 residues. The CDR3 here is CSARLAGGHEQYF. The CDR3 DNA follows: TGCAGTGCTAGACTAGCGGGGGGCCACGAGCAGTACTTC.

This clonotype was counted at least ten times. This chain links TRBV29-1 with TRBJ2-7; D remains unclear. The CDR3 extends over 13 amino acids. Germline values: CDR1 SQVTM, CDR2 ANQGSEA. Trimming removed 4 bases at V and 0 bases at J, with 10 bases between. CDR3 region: CSVVYPSSYEQYF. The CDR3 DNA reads TGCAGCGTTGTCTATCCAAGCTCCTACGAGCAGTACTTC.

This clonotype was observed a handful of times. This chain's CDR3 is CASSPGQFTLNTEAFF. DNA of the CDR3: TGCGCCAGCAGCCCCGGGCAGTTCACCCTGAACACTGAAGCTTTCTTT. The chain is built from TRBV5-1 and TRBJ1-1, with D unresolved. This CDR3 spans 16 amino acids. V was shortened by 4 bases and J by 0 bases, with 16 bases between the two germline ends. Germline CDR1 is SGHRS and CDR2 is YFSETQ.

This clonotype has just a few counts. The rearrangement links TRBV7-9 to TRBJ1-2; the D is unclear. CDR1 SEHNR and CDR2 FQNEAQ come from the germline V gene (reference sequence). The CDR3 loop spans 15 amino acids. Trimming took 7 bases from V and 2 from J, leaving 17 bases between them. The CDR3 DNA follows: TGTGCCAGCACCTCACGACGGACGGTCAACTATGGCTACACCTTC. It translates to CASTSRRTVNYGYTF.

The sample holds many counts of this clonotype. The CDR3 sequence is CSARSGPGNQPQHF. The CDR3 DNA sequence: TGCAGTGCCCGAAGCGGACCGGGCAATCAGCCCCAGCATTTT. The chain carries TRBV20-1 and TRBJ1-5; D not resolved. Deletions cut 6 bases from V and 2 bases from J, with 14 bases between. CDR1 is DFQATT and CDR2 is SNEGSKA in the germline V gene (reference sequence). CDR3 length: 14 amino acids.

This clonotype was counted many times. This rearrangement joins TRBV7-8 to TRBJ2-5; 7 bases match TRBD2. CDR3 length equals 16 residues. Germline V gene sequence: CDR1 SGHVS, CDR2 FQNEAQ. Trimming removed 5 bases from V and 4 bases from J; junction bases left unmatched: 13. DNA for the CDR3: TGTGCCAGCAGCCCTCTAGCTGCGCGGGGGTCAGAGACCCAGTACTTC. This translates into CASSPLAARGSETQYF.

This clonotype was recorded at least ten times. CDR3 bases: TGTGCCAGCAGCTTAGGGGCGGGACGAGTGGATACGCAGTATTTT. Its protein is CASSLGAGRVDTQYF. This chain joins TRBV7-2 and TRBJ2-3; a possible D gene is TRBD2 (6 bases). CDR1 SGHTA and CDR2 FQGNSA come from the germline V gene. Trimming left V 1 base short and J 6 bases short, with 14 bases between. This CDR3 comprises 15 residues.

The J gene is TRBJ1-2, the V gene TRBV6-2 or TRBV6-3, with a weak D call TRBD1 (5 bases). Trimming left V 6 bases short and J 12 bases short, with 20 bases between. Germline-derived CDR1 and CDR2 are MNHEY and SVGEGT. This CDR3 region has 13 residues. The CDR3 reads CASRDGPAMGDTF. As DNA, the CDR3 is TGTGCCAGCAGGGACGGACCCGCTATGGGGGACACCTTC.

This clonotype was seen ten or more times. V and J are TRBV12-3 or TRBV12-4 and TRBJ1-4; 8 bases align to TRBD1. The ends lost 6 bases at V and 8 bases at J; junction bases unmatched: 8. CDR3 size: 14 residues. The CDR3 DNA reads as TGTGCCAGCAGAAATACAGGGGGAAGAGAAAAACTGTTTTTT. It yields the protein CASRNTGGREKLFF.

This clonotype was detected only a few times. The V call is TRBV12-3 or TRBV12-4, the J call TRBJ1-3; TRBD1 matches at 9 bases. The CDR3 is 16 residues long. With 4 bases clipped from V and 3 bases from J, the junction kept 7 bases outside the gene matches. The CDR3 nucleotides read TGTGCCAGCAGTTCCCGGGACAGGGTTAATGGAAACACCATATATTTT. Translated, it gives CASSSRDRVNGNTIYF.